This T cell receptor (beta chain) was retrieved from a study of cytomegalovirus exposure and HLA in healthy donors (dated by TCRdb to 2016 to 2017). Study-wide context: According to an earlier analysis of 550 to 700 of the donors, 150 million to 200 million T cells yielded approximately 120 million unique TCR beta sequences and approximately 300 Gb of sequence data. The study aimed to test whether cataloging public T cell receptors could reveal signatures of past pathogen exposure. Along with the approximately 700-subject first cohort, a separate validation cohort of roughly 110 different subjects was used. Of the 300 to 450 genotyped donors, approximately 83% fell in the genetic ancestry cluster associated with self-reported Caucasian donors. On average, about 200,000 unique TCR beta nucleotide sequences were sequenced per donor among a few hundred genotyped donors of the cohort, with roughly 19% of those sequences being non-productive. Both class I and class II loci were covered by HLA typing, at four-digit resolution. A later analysis re-analyzed previously published TCR beta repertoires from about 600 donors and added high-resolution HLA genotyping to study TCR occurrence patterns. The later analysis used no new phenotypic data to find candidate immune exposures, relying instead on TCR beta sequences and their occurrence across donors. An early release covering about 600 HLA-typed donors comprised about 320 gigabases of sequencing data and roughly 86 million unique TCR sequences. The number of typed donors differed by locus: about 620-630 for A, B, C, DRB1 and DQB1; roughly 510 for DQA1; about 600 for DPA1; and around 490 for DPB1. Using immunosequencing, the study profiled T cell repertoires from around 670 subjects and related those repertoires to cytomegalovirus serostatus. All discovery cohort repertoires had been generated using a single sequencing platform. Because of strong linkage in the cohort, roughly five DR-DQ haplotypes were treated as single units for association and clustering. Donor age, sex, ethnicity and CMV serostatus were compiled alongside the repertoire data. High-throughput TCR immunosequencing, statistical association of individual TCRs with disease status, and machine learning were combined to predict cytomegalovirus infection status. An earlier analysis of a few hundred of the donors applied high-throughput TCR beta sequencing to assess whether each TCR beta V gene segment acted as functional or pseudogenic. In a later genetic analysis, genome-wide SNP genotypes for about 60% of the 666 donors were used, and that subset was treated as a discovery cohort.

The paper's findings and limits, for the study overall: In the study, some 180 TCR beta chains were listed as associated with cytomegalovirus. The classifier was reported to diagnose cytomegalovirus status with high specificity and sensitivity in both the original cohort and the validation cohort. V-gene and J-gene trimming of TCR beta chains was associated with a missense DCLRE1C variant in a later genetic analysis, and the association was replicated in an independent cohort. Specific HLA alleles were associated with roughly 16,000 TCR beta sequences at a false discovery rate of 0.05 in a later analysis. In vitro tests confirmed that a few of the cytomegalovirus-associated TCR beta chains recognize cytomegalovirus antigens. Around 16 rarely observed V segments, including chromosome 9 orphons, were excluded from the earlier analysis of approximately 600 of the donors because counts were too low. In a later analysis, TCR association rates were found to vary across HLA loci, with the most associated TCRs seen for DRB1 alleles and the fewest for HLA-C alleles. The cohort was sequenced for TCR beta chains only, and without alpha or paired-chain data the features that could be detected were limited. Because HLA typing was unavailable for some donors at each locus, only the typed subset was used in association tests. An earlier analysis of approximately 570 of the donors showed that most TCR beta V segments appeared in productive rearrangements either about 87% or about 30% of the time, which broadly matched IMGT annotations. Most CMV-associated TCR beta chains appeared to be HLA-restricted in a later analysis, and the HLA associations seemed to be driven largely by CMV exposure. When HLA alleles, especially DR and DQ, strongly co-occurred, TCR associations were difficult to assign to individual alleles. Correlated functional status among segregating V segments might reflect linkage disequilibrium, but an unknown experimental factor could not be ruled out. According to the authors, the approach could potentially be generalized to other disease states and immunological phenotypes. Compared with equally common non-associated chains, HLA-associated TCR beta chains in a later analysis were more clonally expanded and had lower generation probabilities. Most TCR sequences were seen in very few donors, while some public TCRs were found in many individuals. Some IMGT-functional V segments, including TRBV6-2 and TRBV6-3, could not be distinguished by the 87-base-pair reads and were therefore excluded. Sequencing depth was assumed to be roughly uniform across donors in the presence/absence analyses, though that assumption may not hold. Several of the top co-occurrence clusters appeared to be linked to parvovirus B19, influenza, CMV and Epstein-Barr virus, according to a later analysis. The only immune exposure information available for the cohort was CMV serostatus. The sequencing pipeline was judged likely to have produced a cluster of highly shared sequence variants as a technical artifact. Compared with the roughly 720-donor mean, donors in an Asian-associated ancestry cluster had fewer N-insertions in productive TCRs, according to a later genetic analysis. A further reported finding was that TCR beta sequences accurately predicted the HLA-A and HLA-B alleles for most subjects in the first cohort.

The cohort was made up of 666 healthy bone marrow donors. At the time of sampling, all cohort members were nominally healthy, though unrecorded immune exposures were likely present. The donor was CMV seropositive and belonged to the group of about 290 seropositive cohort members. Each donor provided a peripheral blood sample, and peripheral blood mononuclear cells were used for TCR beta sequencing. The Qiagen DNeasy Blood Extraction Kit was used to extract genomic DNA from the blood cell samples. The method behind the library was the immunoSEQ multiplex PCR assay. For the multiplex PCR, a mixture combining 60 forward primers for TCR Vbeta segments and 13 reverse primers for TCR Jbeta segments was used. The CDR3 region of rearranged TCR beta genes was amplified from genomic DNA with a multiplex PCR assay. The Illumina HiSeq System was used to sequence the amplified TCR beta libraries as 87-base-pair reads. The authors' pipeline ran thus. Across the 670 or so repertoires, a later analysis counted tens of millions of unique TCR beta chains, roughly 11 million of which were shared by at least two donors. Raw reads were error-corrected and collapsed into unique sequences with a nearest-neighbor algorithm that merged closely related sequences to remove PCR and sequencing errors. CDR3 sequences were aligned to IMGT reference sequences to assign V, D and J gene segments. For a sequence to be retained, a match of at least six nucleotides was required to both a V gene segment and a J gene segment. Rearrangements were classified as productive when the CDR3 lacked stop codons and remained in frame with V and J, and all other rearrangements were classified as non-productive. Following IMGT convention, CDR3 was defined as the stretch from the second conserved V-encoded cysteine to the conserved J-encoded phenylalanine. In an earlier analysis of around 540 of the donors, sequences lacking an unambiguous match to a single V gene segment were excluded. An earlier analysis of some 500 of the donors classified V segments as functional when productive rearrangements were above 56.7% and as segregating when the standard deviation between donors was above 5%. A statistical classification framework was built for diagnosing cytomegalovirus status from the catalog of TCR beta chain sequences. A later analysis assigned V and J genes by comparing TCR nucleotide sequences with IMGT/GENE-DB human TR gene sequences. Using the TCRdist pipeline, a later analysis assigned CDR3 sequences along with most-parsimonious VDJ recombination scenarios. In a later analysis, every TCR beta chain was defined by the combination of its CDR3 amino acid sequence and its V-gene family, and reads without a unique V-gene family were dropped. To address suspected cross-contamination and a sequencing artifact, a later analysis removed 592 highly shared, low-generation-probability nucleotide sequences. For each public chain, a later analysis derived a clonal expansion index from normalized ranks of inferred template counts within each repertoire. In a later analysis, generation probabilities were computed with a VDJ recombination model fitted to out-of-frame rearrangements, and the resulting probabilities were checked against IGoR. A later analysis scored TCR-TCR, TCR-HLA and TCR-CMV co-occurrence with hypergeometric tests, applying a repertoire-size bias correction to TCR pairs. A later analysis estimated false discovery rates by permuting HLA or CMV assignments 20 times. A later analysis grouped co-occurring TCRs with DBSCAN, adding TCRdist sequence similarity when clustering within HLA-allele-positive subsets. Repertoires with fewer than 30,000 or more than 120,000 public chains were left out of co-occurrence clustering, as were five repertoires with anomalous nucleotide sharing. Sourced from immuneACCESS, this table was stored by TCRdb with only in-frame sequences that have V and J called. A share of the clones is absent; for the studies checked, an unresolved V gene accounts for under half, and the remainder has no known explanation. V, J and clone size derive from that table, while D and trimming were established from the DNA sequence. For this sample the table gives 200,000 or so clones, of which almost 70% were detected only once. Less than 3% of the sample is held by the ten biggest clonotypes.

The germline V gene (reference sequence) gives CDR1 as LNHDA and CDR2 as SQIVND. CDR3 length: 13 amino acids, cysteine to phenylalanine. Left in the record is the CDR3 DNA by itself, 39 bases read in frame from the first base. Trimming takes 4 bases from V and 3 bases from J, and the germline ends sit 10 bases apart. Worth noting for this clone: It lacks a known antigen. Base qualities are not at hand, and no much larger clone is one base apart. Additional DNA sequences in this sample encode the identical CDR3.

Source material: PBMCs. The source is a middle-aged man in good health and CMV-seropositive. The chain employs TRBV19 and TRBJ2-7; possibly the D gene is TRBD1, per 5 matching bases. The DNA sequence is given as TGTGCCAGTAGTACCGACAGCTACTACGAGCAGTACTTC. It translates to CASSTDSYYEQYF.